This is a list of T cell receptor beta chains from one sample in a study of human T cells and chemical hapten exposure. MiXCR, applied by TCRdb to the RACE reads, yields one record per CDR3 protein. The profile shows 35,000 to 50,000 distinct CDR3 sequences, around 4.1% of them singletons. The source material was whole blood. These receptor sequences come from a female donor in good health. Some clones in this sample may be carry-over from other donors' samples. Each CDR3 is given with its conserved first and last residue. The order of the fields is clone size, D gene, J gene, V gene, CDR3 DNA, CDR3 protein. A D gene is named only where the DNA matches it firmly. Clone size is shown for a subset of rows, as once, few, many or a class of expanded clone.

clone_size: many
d_call: NA
j_call: TRBJ2-5
v_call: TRBV3-1
cdr3_nt: TGTGCCAGCAGCCAAGAGTCTAGCGTCCAAGAGACCCAGTACTTC
cdr3_aa: CASSQESSVQETQYF

clone_size: many
d_call: NA
j_call: TRBJ1-2
v_call: TRBV5-8
cdr3_nt: TGTGCCAGCAGCCGAATCACCCGATTCGGAGGCTATGGCTACACCTTC
cdr3_aa: CASSRITRFGGYGYTF

clone_size: few
d_call: TRBD1
j_call: TRBJ2-7
v_call: TRBV11-2
cdr3_nt: TGTGCCAGCAGCATTATACAGGGGTACGAGCAGTACTTC
cdr3_aa: CASSIIQGYEQYF

clone_size: NA
d_call: NA
j_call: TRBJ2-3
v_call: TRBV28
cdr3_nt: TGTGCCAGCAAGTTTCCGGGAATCACAGATACGCAGTATTTT
cdr3_aa: CASKFPGITDTQYF

clone_size: many
d_call: NA
j_call: TRBJ2-7
v_call: TRBV5-1
cdr3_nt: TGCGCCAGCAGCTTGGTCGCGGGGTCAGGCGAGCAGTACTTC
cdr3_aa: CASSLVAGSGEQYF

clone_size: few
d_call: NA
j_call: TRBJ2-7
v_call: TRBV10-3
cdr3_nt: TGTGCCAGCCGGACAGAGCCCAATAACCGGGGGGAGCAGTACTTC
cdr3_aa: CASRTEPNNRGEQYF

clone_size: many
d_call: NA
j_call: TRBJ1-1
v_call: TRBV12-3/TRBV12-4
cdr3_nt: TGTGCCAGCACCTCCACCGGGAACACTGAAGCTTTCTTT
cdr3_aa: CASTSTGNTEAFF

clone_size: few
d_call: NA
j_call: TRBJ2-7
v_call: TRBV12-3/TRBV12-4
cdr3_nt: TGTGCCAGCAGTTTAATCCCCTGGAGACAGTCCTACGAGCAGTACTTC
cdr3_aa: CASSLIPWRQSYEQYF

clone_size: few
d_call: NA
j_call: TRBJ1-1
v_call: TRBV29-1
cdr3_nt: TGCAGCGTTGAGGGACCGACTGAAGCTTTCTTT
cdr3_aa: CSVEGPTEAFF

clone_size: many
d_call: NA
j_call: TRBJ1-5
v_call: TRBV20-1
cdr3_nt: TGCAGTGCTCTCGGACGCGGAGCTAATCAGCCCCAGCATTTT
cdr3_aa: CSALGRGANQPQHF

clone_size: NA
d_call: NA
j_call: TRBJ2-7
v_call: TRBV6-1
cdr3_nt: TGTGCCAGCAGTGTTGCAAGGGACTCCTACGAGCAGTACTTC
cdr3_aa: CASSVARDSYEQYF

clone_size: NA
d_call: NA
j_call: TRBJ1-3
v_call: TRBV6-5
cdr3_nt: TGTGCCAGCAGTTACTCGGCAGTGAGATCTGGAAACACCATATATTTT
cdr3_aa: CASSYSAVRSGNTIYF

clone_size: many
d_call: TRBD2
j_call: TRBJ2-3
v_call: TRBV6-5
cdr3_nt: TGTGCCAGCAGTTACTCAGGCGGGGGGGCAGATACGCAGTATTTT
cdr3_aa: CASSYSGGGADTQYF

clone_size: many
d_call: TRBD1
j_call: TRBJ1-5
v_call: TRBV20-1
cdr3_nt: TGCAGTGCTAGTACGGGACAGGGTCCAGGAGGTTTTCAGCCCCAGCATTTT
cdr3_aa: CSASTGQGPGGFQPQHF

clone_size: many
d_call: NA
j_call: TRBJ1-5
v_call: TRBV29-1
cdr3_nt: TGCAGCGTTGGGTTTAGCAATCAGCCCCAGCATTTT
cdr3_aa: CSVGFSNQPQHF

clone_size: many
d_call: TRBD2
j_call: TRBJ2-3
v_call: TRBV7-8
cdr3_nt: TGTGCCAGTCTAGCGGGGGCCGGTAGCACAGATACGCAGTATTTT
cdr3_aa: CASLAGAGSTDTQYF

clone_size: many
d_call: TRBD1
j_call: TRBJ2-3
v_call: TRBV2
cdr3_nt: TGTGCCAGCAGTGGGGGCAGGACAGGGGTTTTAGATACGCAGTATTTT
cdr3_aa: CASSGGRTGVLDTQYF

clone_size: many
d_call: NA
j_call: TRBJ2-7
v_call: TRBV2
cdr3_nt: TGTGCCAGCAGACAGTCACCTACCTACGAGCAGTACTTC
cdr3_aa: CASRQSPTYEQYF

clone_size: many
d_call: TRBD2
j_call: TRBJ2-1
v_call: TRBV6-5
cdr3_nt: TGTGCCAGCAGTTACCTGGGGACTAGCGGGGGATACAATGAGCAGTTCTTC
cdr3_aa: CASSYLGTSGGYNEQFF

clone_size: many
d_call: TRBD1
j_call: TRBJ1-1
v_call: TRBV28
cdr3_nt: TGTGCCAGCAGTTTTCAGTATGGAGGGGGCTTAACTGAAGCTTTCTTT
cdr3_aa: CASSFQYGGGLTEAFF

clone_size: few
d_call: TRBD2
j_call: TRBJ2-1
v_call: TRBV5-1
cdr3_nt: TGCGCCAGCAGCCTGGGACTAGCGGGGTATGAGCAGTTCTTC
cdr3_aa: CASSLGLAGYEQFF

clone_size: many
d_call: TRBD1
j_call: TRBJ2-6
v_call: TRBV6-5
cdr3_nt: TGTGCCAGCAGGCAACAGGGGGCGAGGGGGGCCAACGTCCTGACTTTC
cdr3_aa: CASRQQGARGANVLTF

clone_size: few
d_call: NA
j_call: TRBJ2-6
v_call: TRBV6-2/TRBV6-3
cdr3_nt: TGTGCCAGCAGTTCCACGCGCATTGGGGCCAACGTCCTGACTTTC
cdr3_aa: CASSSTRIGANVLTF

clone_size: many
d_call: NA
j_call: TRBJ1-2
v_call: TRBV10-3
cdr3_nt: TGTGCCATCAGCTATAGGACAGACAACTATGGCTACACCTTC
cdr3_aa: CAISYRTDNYGYTF

clone_size: medium-sized
d_call: NA
j_call: TRBJ1-1
v_call: TRBV20-1
cdr3_nt: TGCAGTGCCGGCCCGGGGAGCACTGAAGCTTTCTTT
cdr3_aa: CSAGPGSTEAFF

clone_size: many
d_call: NA
j_call: TRBJ1-2
v_call: TRBV18
cdr3_nt: TGTGCCAGCTCACCTCTCTTATCAGGAGGCTATGGCTACACCTTC
cdr3_aa: CASSPLLSGGYGYTF

clone_size: many
d_call: TRBD1
j_call: TRBJ2-1
v_call: TRBV12-3/TRBV12-4
cdr3_nt: TGTGCCAGCAGTCCGAGACAGGGTATCTACAATGAGCAGTTCTTC
cdr3_aa: CASSPRQGIYNEQFF

clone_size: few
d_call: NA
j_call: TRBJ2-3
v_call: TRBV5-4
cdr3_nt: TGTGCCAGCAGCATAGGGACTCCCGTTCCTCGCACAGATACGCAGTATTTT
cdr3_aa: CASSIGTPVPRTDTQYF

clone_size: few
d_call: NA
j_call: TRBJ2-6
v_call: TRBV6-5
cdr3_nt: TGTGCCAGCAGGGGGCCTGGGGCCAACGTCCTGACTTTC
cdr3_aa: CASRGPGANVLTF

clone_size: many
d_call: NA
j_call: TRBJ1-5
v_call: TRBV6-6
cdr3_nt: TGTGCCAGCAGTTACCCTGACCGAAATCAGCCCCAGCATTTT
cdr3_aa: CASSYPDRNQPQHF

clone_size: many
d_call: NA
j_call: TRBJ2-7
v_call: TRBV28
cdr3_nt: TGTGCCAGCAGTTCCCGGCTCCTCGGGGACGAGCAGTACTTC
cdr3_aa: CASSSRLLGDEQYF

clone_size: many
d_call: TRBD1
j_call: TRBJ1-6
v_call: TRBV6-2/TRBV6-3
cdr3_nt: TGTGCCAGCAGACCCGACAGGGGTTATAATTCACCCCTCCACTTT
cdr3_aa: CASRPDRGYNSPLHF

clone_size: many
d_call: TRBD2
j_call: TRBJ2-3
v_call: TRBV12-3/TRBV12-4
cdr3_nt: TGTGCCAGCAGAGGGACTAGCGGGGGGATATATACGCAGTATTTT
cdr3_aa: CASRGTSGGIYTQYF

clone_size: few
d_call: NA
j_call: TRBJ2-1
v_call: TRBV7-2
cdr3_nt: TGTGCCAGCAGGATATACAATGAGCAGTTCTTC
cdr3_aa: CASRIYNEQFF

clone_size: many
d_call: TRBD1
j_call: TRBJ2-7
v_call: TRBV20-1
cdr3_nt: TGCAGTGCTAGAAGGGACAGGGAATGGATTGAGCAGTACTTC
cdr3_aa: CSARRDREWIEQYF

clone_size: many
d_call: TRBD1
j_call: TRBJ1-5
v_call: TRBV20-1
cdr3_nt: TGCAGTGCTAGAGTTCAGGGGGCTGGGCAGCCCCAGCATTTT
cdr3_aa: CSARVQGAGQPQHF

clone_size: many
d_call: NA
j_call: TRBJ1-2
v_call: TRBV27
cdr3_nt: TGTGCCAGCAGGGCAGGGCCCCGTGGCTACACCTTC
cdr3_aa: CASRAGPRGYTF

clone_size: many
d_call: TRBD2
j_call: TRBJ2-1
v_call: TRBV12-3/TRBV12-4
cdr3_nt: TGTGCCAGCAGTCCAGGACTAGCGGGGGGGAGCTCCTACAATGAGCAGTTCTTC
cdr3_aa: CASSPGLAGGSSYNEQFF

clone_size: many
d_call: TRBD2
j_call: TRBJ2-2
v_call: TRBV4-1
cdr3_nt: TGCGCCAGCAGCCAGGTAGCGGGTAGTAGCTCCGGGGAGCTGTTTTTT
cdr3_aa: CASSQVAGSSSGELFF

clone_size: many
d_call: NA
j_call: TRBJ2-3
v_call: TRBV7-3
cdr3_nt: TGTGCCAGCAGCTCAGGGGCCGGAATAACTAGCACAGATACGCAGTATTTT
cdr3_aa: CASSSGAGITSTDTQYF

clone_size: many
d_call: NA
j_call: TRBJ2-7
v_call: TRBV3-1
cdr3_nt: TGTGCCAGCAGCCCCGAGGGAGGTTACGAGCAGTACTTC
cdr3_aa: CASSPEGGYEQYF

clone_size: many
d_call: NA
j_call: TRBJ2-3
v_call: TRBV7-6
cdr3_nt: TGTGCCAGCAGCTCCGCGTGGGGCCGGGGAGATACGCAGTATTTT
cdr3_aa: CASSSAWGRGDTQYF